This T cell receptor (beta chain) was sequenced during a study of T cells in Graves' hyperthyroidism and ophthalmopathy. TCR beta CDR3 regions were amplified from RNA transcripts. First-round RT-PCR targeting the TCR CDR3 was performed with the HTBI primer set. One entry per CDR3 protein, called by TCRdb with MiXCR from the multiplex PCR reads. Here the sample spans about 270,000 distinct CDR3 sequences, around 25% being singletons. The CDR3 is 14 residues long. V was pared by 2 bases and J by 8 bases, with 15 bases between. This clonotype was detected ten times or more. This clonotype originated in a man aged 40-49 years with Graves' hyperthyroidism that later progressed to Graves' ophthalmopathy. V and J are TRBV12-3 or TRBV12-4 and TRBJ1-2; D is possibly TRBD1 (5 bases). Sequencing input: blood. Here the CDR3 DNA reads TGTGCCAGCAGTTTACGGCAGGGAATAGGGGGCTACACCTTC. Translation gives CASSLRQGIGGYTF.